These T cell receptor beta chains were read from a single sample in a study of cytomegalovirus exposure and HLA in healthy donors. Sequencing was performed with immunoSEQ multiplex PCR; in TCRdb, only in-frame clones are kept and a portion is missing. Here the sample spans more than 110,000 clones, about 80% being singletons. The material sequenced was PBMCs. The receptor source for this set is a man between 35 and 55 years old in good health and CMV-seropositive. CDR3s include the opening cysteine and the closing phenylalanine or tryptophan. The D gene is left open where the match is weak. A clone size is listed for some rows: how often the clone was seen (once, few, many), or a class if it is expanded.

>TRBD2|TRBJ2-7|12|TRBV30|once
TGTGCCTGGAACGGGAGGGCCGACGAGCAGTACTTC
CAWNGRADEQYF
>.|TRBJ2-5|13|TRBV7-7|.
TGTGCCAGCACCCGCGGCCCGGAAGAGACCCAGTACTTC
CASTRGPEETQYF
>.|TRBJ1-3|13|TRBV29-1|.
TGCAGCGTTGGTGTCTCCTCTGGAAACACCATATATTTT
CSVGVSSGNTIYF
>TRBD2|TRBJ2-1|15|TRBV5-6|.
TGTGCCAGCAGCTTACGTCTAGCGGACTACAATGAGCAGTTCTTC
CASSLRLADYNEQFF
>.|TRBJ1-6|16|TRBV15|.
TGTGCCACCAGCAGAGATCAGGCAGCAGGGTTTATGCCCCTCCACTTT
CATSRDQAAGFMPLHF
>.|TRBJ2-3|16|TRBV7-9|.
TGTGCCAGCAGCCCAGGGGCACGGGCCGTCGGCGATACGCAGTATTTT
CASSPGARAVGDTQYF
>TRBD1|TRBJ1-2|14|TRBV27|once
TGTGCCAGCAGAGACAGGGCCTGGGGGTATGGCTACACCTTC
CASRDRAWGYGYTF
>.|TRBJ1-5|16|TRBV7-8|once
TGTGCCAGCAGGCCGCGGGGGGGACGGGGCAATCAGCCCCAGCATTTT
CASRPRGGRGNQPQHF
>.|TRBJ2-7|12|TRBV7-8|.
TGTGCCAGCAGCTTAGGCTCCTACGAGCAGTACTTC
CASSLGSYEQYF
>TRBD1|TRBJ1-2|15|TRBV6-1|.
TGTGCCAGCGGAAAAGACAGGGGGAGAGTCTATGGCTACACCTTC
CASGKDRGRVYGYTF
>.|TRBJ1-2|13|TRBV2|few
TGTGCCAGCAGCGATCACAGGGTTGATGGCTACACCTTC
CASSDHRVDGYTF
>TRBD1|TRBJ2-5|17|TRBV9|.
TGTGCCAGCAGCGTAGGAATCGTTGAGGGGGCCAGGGAGACCCAGTACTTC
CASSVGIVEGARETQYF
>.|TRBJ2-7|13|TRBV10-3|.
TGTGCCATCAGCCAGGGGAACCCCTACGAGCAGTACTTC
CAISQGNPYEQYF
>.|TRBJ1-1|15|TRBV5-1|.
TGCGCCAGCAGCCGGTTCACAGGGTCGGACACTGAAGCTTTCTTT
CASSRFTGSDTEAFF
>.|TRBJ1-2|14|TRBV2|once
TGTGCCAGCAGTGAAGCTCGGGGAAACTATGGCTACACCTTC
CASSEARGNYGYTF
>.|TRBJ1-1|14|TRBV21-1|once
TGTGCCAGCAGCAAAGTCAGGACATACACTGAAGCTTTCTTT
CASSKVRTYTEAFF
>TRBD2|TRBJ2-5|16|TRBV5-6|.
TGTGCCAGCAGCTTGGGAGCTAGCGGCAAGAGTGCAACCCAGTACTTC
CASSLGASGKSATQYF
>TRBD1|TRBJ2-7|16|TRBV5-4|few
TGTGCCAGCATAGGCGGGCCGGGACAGGGACCCTACGAGCAGTACTTC
CASIGGPGQGPYEQYF
>TRBD1|TRBJ2-5|15|TRBV18|.
TGTGCCAGCTCACCGACAGGGTTGGCGTGGGAGACCCAGTACTTC
CASSPTGLAWETQYF
>TRBD1|TRBJ1-6|15|TRBV6-1|.
TGTGCCAGCAGTGAAACTAGACAGGGAAATTCACCCCTCCACTTT
CASSETRQGNSPLHF
>.|TRBJ2-5|15|TRBV10-3|.
TGTGCCATCAGTGAAGGACTAACAGGGGTTGAGACCCAGTACTTC
CAISEGLTGVETQYF
>TRBD1|TRBJ1-5|17|TRBV18|.
TGTGCCAGCTCAACGACAGGGGGGGAATATAGCAATCAGCCCCAGCATTTT
CASSTTGGEYSNQPQHF
>.|TRBJ1-2|14|TRBV30|.
TGTGCCTGGAGGGGGGGGGCACAGCACTATGGCTACACCTTC
CAWRGGAQHYGYTF
>TRBD2|TRBJ2-1|14|TRBV27|.
TGTGCCAGCAGTTTGACAGAGCGGGGCAATGAGCAGTTCTTC
CASSLTERGNEQFF
>TRBD1|TRBJ2-7|14|TRBV5-1|.
TGCGCCAGCAGCTTACAGGCAGGGGGCGACGAGCAGTACTTC
CASSLQAGGDEQYF
>.|TRBJ2-7|12|TRBV6-5|.
TGTGCCAGCAGCCGATCTAACTACGAGCAGTACTTC
CASSRSNYEQYF
>.|TRBJ1-4|15|TRBV2|.
TGTGCCAGCAGCGACGGCGGCAGGGTGGGCGAAAAACTGTTTTTT
CASSDGGRVGEKLFF